One sample yielded the 27 T cell receptor beta chains listed below, sequenced in a study of post-analysis software for immune sequencing data. Findings and limits, study-wide: Included in a set of roughly 5 TRBV segments more frequent in patients than controls were TRBV5-6, TRBV5-1 and TRBV20-1.

Researchers reported that TCR beta cDNA libraries carried unique molecular identifiers. One entry per CDR3 protein results from TCRdb running MiXCR on the PCR reads. The sample comprises over 700,000 distinct CDR3 sequences, 25% to 30% of which are singletons, and more than 0.45% rests with the top ten. For these receptors, no antigen is known. The sample taken for sequencing was blood. The receptors originated from a girl aged 10 to 17 with multiple sclerosis.

This chain connects TRBV6-5 to TRBJ1-2, with D tentatively TRBD1 (6 bases). The V end lost 0 bases, the J end lost 4 bases, and 15 bases lay between the germline ends. Germline V CDR1 and CDR2: MNHEY, SVGAGI. The CDR3 spans 16 residues. Here the CDR3 reads CASSYSGQGSSYGYTF. The CDR3 region has the DNA TGTGCCAGCAGTTACTCGGGGCAGGGGAGTTCCTATGGCTACACCTTC.

The genes are TRBV12-3 or TRBV12-4 and TRBJ2-3; D is ambiguous. The CDR3 covers 12 residues. V lost 10 bases and J 3 bases, leaving 11 bases between the germline ends. CDR3 DNA sequence: TGTGCCAATACGGACGGGACAGATACGCAGTATTTT. Amino acid sequence: CANTDGTDTQYF.

This clonotype was picked up many times. This chain connects TRBV6-5 to TRBJ1-2; perhaps TRBD1 as D (6 bases). The CDR3 has 12 residues. The germline V gene has CDR1 MNHEY and CDR2 SVGAGI. V lost 8 bases, J lost 6 bases, and 13 bases lay in between. CDR3 nucleotide sequence: TGTGCCAGCCTCCGTCGGGGGCATGGCTACACCTTC. It translates to CASLRRGHGYTF.

The V gene is TRBV6-2 or TRBV6-3, the J gene TRBJ1-2; no clear D gene. Germline CDR1 reads MNHEY; CDR2 reads SVGEGT. Deletions cut 6 bases from V and 5 bases from J, with 16 bases between. The CDR3 runs 14 residues. The CDR3 DNA reads as TGTGCCAGCAGATCACCGGGGAAACCGTATGGCTACACCTTC. Translating it yields CASRSPGKPYGYTF.

The chain uses TRBV20-1 and TRBJ2-3, with 7 bases that match TRBD1. J lost 7 bases, V lost 3 bases, and 7 bases had no gene match. The CDR3 runs 13 residues. Germline CDR1 reads DFQATT; CDR2 reads SNEGSKA (reference sequence). The CDR3 DNA is TGCAGTGCTAGTTCGACAGGGCTTCATACGCAGTATTTT. This sequence encodes CSASSTGLHTQYF.

For the CDR3, the DNA is TGTGCCAGCAGCGGCGAGGGCTATGGCTACACCTTC. Amino acids: CASSGEGYGYTF. The chain recombines TRBV3-1 with TRBJ1-2, with D uncertain. With 5 bases removed from V and 4 bases from J, the gap between germline ends came to 8 bases. The CDR3 sequence is 12 residues long. Germline V gene sequence: CDR1 LGHDT, CDR2 YNNKEL (reference sequence).

The chain links TRBV20-1 to TRBJ1-6; D call uncertain. The CDR3 loop spans 12 amino acids. Germline V gives CDR1 DFQATT, CDR2 SNEGSKA (reference sequence). DNA of the CDR3: TGCAGGGCTCCACCGGAGTATTCACCCCTCCACTTT. It is translated as CRAPPEYSPLHF.

This clonotype was observed a few times. This rearrangement joins TRBV29-1 to TRBJ2-1, with 9 bases that match TRBD2. Germline CDR1 reads SQVTM; CDR2 reads ANQGSEA. J gave up 10 bases and V 4 bases, and 11 bases lay outside the gene matches. The length of the CDR3 is 14 residues. This CDR3 is CSVAALVLAGEQFF. The CDR3 bases are TGCAGCGTTGCGGCGTTGGTGCTAGCGGGGGAGCAGTTCTTC.

This clonotype was seen a single time. The rearrangement joins TRBV7-2 to TRBJ2-3; tentatively, D is TRBD1 (6 bases). This CDR3 spans 16 amino acids. Germline loops: CDR1 SGHTA, CDR2 FQGNSA. Trimming left V 5 bases short and J 3 bases short, with 18 bases between. The CDR3 sequence: CASSQRLGAGTDTQYF. CDR3 in DNA: TGTGCCAGCAGCCAGAGACTGGGGGCCGGGACAGATACGCAGTATTTT. The whole variable domain, remainder taken from reference TRBV7-2 and TRBJ2-3, is GAGVSQSPSNKVTEKGKDVELRCDPISGHTALYWYRQSLGQGLEFLIYFQGNSAPDKSGLPSDRFSAERTGGSVSTLTIQRTQQEDSAVYLCASSQRLGAGTDTQYFGPGTRLTVL.

The table lists this clonotype with a few counts. The CDR3 reads CASSEGGSTDTQYF. CDR3 bases: TGTGCCAGCAGTGAAGGGGGCAGCACAGATACGCAGTATTTT. This chain connects TRBV6-1 to TRBJ2-3; a possible D gene is TRBD1 (5 bases). Germline CDR1 reads MNHNS; CDR2 reads SASEGT. The CDR3 has 14 amino acids. Deletions cut 1 base from V and 0 bases from J, with 5 bases between.

This clonotype has a handful of counts. The rearrangement joins TRBV20-1 to TRBJ2-1; the D is unclear. This CDR3 comprises 13 residues. Between the trimmed V and J ends, which lost 5 bases and 4 bases, there was a span of 12 bases. Germline CDR1 DFQATT, CDR2 SNEGSKA (reference sequence). The CDR3 nucleotides are TGCAGTGCTCCCTTCAGAGCATACAATGAGCAGTTCTTC. It is translated as CSAPFRAYNEQFF.

This chain uses TRBV5-1 with TRBJ2-7; perhaps D is TRBD1 or TRBD2 (5 bases each). The CDR3 has 13 residues. V gave up 3 bases and J gave up 2 bases, with 9 bases separating them. The germline CDR1 and CDR2 sequences are SGHRS and YFSETQ. The DNA for the CDR3 is TGCGCCAGCAGCTCGGGACCCACCTACGAGCAGTACTTC. Amino acid sequence: CASSSGPTYEQYF.

This clonotype was detected only a few times. The CDR3 reads CSAGGGLAGENEQFF. The CDR3, as DNA: TGCAGTGCGGGGGGCGGACTAGCGGGAGAAAATGAGCAGTTCTTC. The V call is TRBV20-1, the J call TRBJ2-1; TRBD2 agrees at 13 bases. The CDR3 totals 15 residues. Trimming removed 6 bases from V and 7 bases from J; junction bases left unmatched: 9. Germline V lookup: CDR1 DFQATT, CDR2 SNEGSKA (reference sequence).

Only a few counts were recorded for this clonotype. The V gene is TRBV4-1, the J gene TRBJ2-3; no reliable D call. The CDR3 runs 14 residues. Germline V gene sequence: CDR1 MGHRA, CDR2 YSYEKL. Trimming left V 0 bases short and J 4 bases short, with 8 bases between. The DNA of the CDR3 is TGCGCCAGCAGCCAAGATCTTGGGTCAGATACGCAGTATTTT. Protein: CASSQDLGSDTQYF.

The chain employs TRBV7-2 and TRBJ2-7, with no clear D. V gave up 2 bases and J gave up 2 bases, with 16 bases separating them. Germline-derived CDR1 and CDR2 are SGHTA and FQGNSA. The CDR3 totals 16 residues. The CDR3 nucleotides read TGTGCCAGCAGCTTAAATGGTCTACCCAGCCCCTACGAGCAGTACTTC. It encodes CASSLNGLPSPYEQYF.

Of note for this clonotype: This sequence may be a read error, since a much larger clone differs from it by one base. The chain is built from TRBV7-2 and TRBJ1-2; D uncertain. V lost 5 bases to trimming and J lost 4 bases, with 14 bases between them. The CDR3 loop spans 14 amino acids. Germline CDR1 is SGHTA and CDR2 is FQGNSA. The CDR3 loop is CASSLGPGSYGYTF. DNA for the CDR3: TGTGCCAGCAGCCTGGGTCCAGGTAGCTATGGCTACACCTTC.

This chain links TRBV28 with TRBJ2-3; D gene uncertain. Germline V lookup: CDR1 MDHEN, CDR2 SYDVKM. There are 16 residues in the CDR3. The ends were cut back, 5 bases at V and 2 bases at J, with 17 bases in the middle. CDR3 in DNA: TGTGCCAGCAGTGGGATTCGCCCGGTACCCACAGATACGCAGTATTTT. Its translation is CASSGIRPVPTDTQYF. The variable domain in full, with the rest retrieved from reference TRBV28 and TRBJ2-3, is DVKVTQSSRYLVKRTGEKVFLECVQDMDHENMFWYRQDPGLGLRLIYFSYDVKMKEKGDIPEGYSVSREKKERFSLILESASTNQTSMYLCASSGIRPVPTDTQYFGPGTRLTVL.

The chain has TRBV6-1 and TRBJ1-2; no firm D call. V lost 8 bases, J lost 8 bases, and 15 bases lay in between. The V gene's germline CDR1 is MNHNS and CDR2 SASEGT. This CDR3 has 12 residues. The CDR3 loop reads CASFGVPMGYTF. The CDR3 region has the DNA TGTGCCAGCTTCGGGGTCCCTATGGGCTACACCTTC.

The chain links TRBV20-1 to TRBJ2-7; TRBD1 matches at 8 bases. CDR3 length: 14 amino acids. CDR1 and CDR2 (germline): DFQATT, SNEGSKA (reference sequence). The junction had 14 bases not matched to a gene; V was cut back by 6 bases and J by 7 bases. CDR3 coding DNA: TGCAGTGCGAAGACTGGACAGGGATACAATGAGCAGTACTTC. This encodes CSAKTGQGYNEQYF.

There are a few counts of this clonotype. V usage is TRBV29-1 and J usage is TRBJ2-4, with D uncertain. The last part of the DNA fits TRBJ2-7 better; the J call may be wrong. Germline CDR1 SQVTM, CDR2 ANQGSEA. The CDR3 length is 14 residues. CDR3: CSVEDPGRSYEQYF. CDR3 sequence (DNA): TGCAGCGTTGAAGACCCAGGTAGAAGTTACGAGCAGTACTTC.

This clonotype was detected only a few times. V usage is TRBV12-3 or TRBV12-4 and J usage is TRBJ2-3; D uncertain. The CDR3 extends over 14 amino acids. V was shortened by 10 bases and J by 0 bases, with 14 bases between the two germline ends. The CDR3: CATSPGRSTDTQYF. The CDR3 bases are TGTGCCACCTCGCCCGGTCGGAGCACAGATACGCAGTATTTT.

The chain links TRBV19 to TRBJ2-1; D unresolved. The CDR3 sequence is 16 residues long. Germline lookup yields CDR1 LNHDA and CDR2 SQIVND (reference sequence). With 5 bases removed from V and 0 bases from J, the gap between germline ends came to 14 bases. In DNA form, the CDR3 reads TGTGCCAGTAGTGCGGATCAACTGAGCTCCTACAATGAGCAGTTCTTC. As protein: CASSADQLSSYNEQFF.

The V and J genes are TRBV4-1 and TRBJ1-2, with 7 nucleotides matching TRBD1. The CDR3 spans 16 residues. From germline, CDR1 is MGHRA and CDR2 YSYEKL. Trimming removed 2 bases from V and 4 bases from J; junction bases left unmatched: 10. CDR3 in amino acids: CASSQTSAGGSYGYTF. Written as DNA, the CDR3 is TGCGCCAGCAGCCAAACTTCGGCAGGGGGAAGCTATGGCTACACCTTC.

The genes are TRBV5-1 and TRBJ2-7; weak D call: TRBD1 (6 bases). The germline gives CDR1 SGHRS, CDR2 YFSETQ. V lost 0 bases and J 0 bases, leaving 16 bases between the germline ends. The CDR3 runs 17 residues. The CDR3 loop reads CASSLVTGITSSYEQYF. In DNA form, the CDR3 reads TGCGCCAGCAGCTTGGTCACAGGGATCACCAGCTCCTACGAGCAGTACTTC.

This chain joins TRBV27 and TRBJ1-5; D unresolved. V was cut by 5 bases and J by 3 bases, with 5 bases left in between. The CDR3 covers 12 residues. Germline loops: CDR1 MNHEY, CDR2 SMNVEV (reference sequence). CDR3 nucleotides: TGTGCCAGCAGTCGATACAATCAGCCCCAGCATTTT. The encoded protein is CASSRYNQPQHF.

This chain uses TRBV5-1 with TRBJ2-3; D is undetermined. From germline, CDR1 is SGHRS and CDR2 YFSETQ. Trimming stripped 3 bases from V and 5 bases from J, with 13 bases between. The CDR3 extends over 14 amino acids. CDR3 sequence reads: CASSSDLLGDTQYF. DNA of the CDR3: TGCGCCAGCAGCTCTGATCTACTGGGAGATACGCAGTATTTT.

The chain carries TRBV12-3 or TRBV12-4 and TRBJ1-5, with TRBD1 as a possible D gene (6 bases). Trimming left V 5 bases short and J 7 bases short, with 18 bases between. This CDR3 contains 15 residues. The CDR3 protein is CASSPAGGSGQPQHF. As DNA, the CDR3 is TGTGCCAGCAGTCCCGCGGGGGGCAGCGGGCAGCCCCAGCATTTT.